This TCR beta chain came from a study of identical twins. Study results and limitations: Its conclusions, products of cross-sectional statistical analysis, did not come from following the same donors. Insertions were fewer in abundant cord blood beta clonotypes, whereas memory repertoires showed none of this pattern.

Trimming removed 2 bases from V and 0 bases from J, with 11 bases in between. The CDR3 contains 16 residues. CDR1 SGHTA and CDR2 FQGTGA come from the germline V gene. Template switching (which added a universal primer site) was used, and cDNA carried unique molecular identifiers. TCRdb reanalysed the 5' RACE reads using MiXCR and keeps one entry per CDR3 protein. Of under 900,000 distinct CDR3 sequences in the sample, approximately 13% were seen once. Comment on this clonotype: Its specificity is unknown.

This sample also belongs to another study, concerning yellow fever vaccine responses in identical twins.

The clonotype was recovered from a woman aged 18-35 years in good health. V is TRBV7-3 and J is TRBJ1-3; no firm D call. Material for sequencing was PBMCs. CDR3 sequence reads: CASSLFGSSSGNTIYF. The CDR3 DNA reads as TGTGCCAGCAGCTTATTCGGCAGTAGCTCTGGAAACACCATATATTTT. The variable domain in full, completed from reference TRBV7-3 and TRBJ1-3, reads GAGVSQTPSNKVTEKGKYVELRCDPISGHTALYWYRQSLGQGPEFLIYFQGTGAADDSGLPNDRFFAVRPEGSVSTLKIQRTERGDSAVYLCASSLFGSSSGNTIYFGEGSWLTVV.